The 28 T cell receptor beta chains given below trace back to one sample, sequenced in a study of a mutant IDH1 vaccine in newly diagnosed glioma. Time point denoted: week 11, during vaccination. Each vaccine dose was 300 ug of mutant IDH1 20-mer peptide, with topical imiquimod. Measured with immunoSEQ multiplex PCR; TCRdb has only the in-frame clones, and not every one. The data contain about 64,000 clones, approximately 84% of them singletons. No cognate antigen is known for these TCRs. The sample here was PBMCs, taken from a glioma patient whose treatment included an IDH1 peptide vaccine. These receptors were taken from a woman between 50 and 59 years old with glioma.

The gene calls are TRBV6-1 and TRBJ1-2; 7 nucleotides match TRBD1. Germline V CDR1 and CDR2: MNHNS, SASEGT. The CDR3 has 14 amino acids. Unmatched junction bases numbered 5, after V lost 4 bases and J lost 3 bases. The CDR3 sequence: CASSAQGGDYGYTF. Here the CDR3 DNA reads TGTGCCAGCAGTGCTCAGGGGGGGGACTATGGCTACACCTTC.

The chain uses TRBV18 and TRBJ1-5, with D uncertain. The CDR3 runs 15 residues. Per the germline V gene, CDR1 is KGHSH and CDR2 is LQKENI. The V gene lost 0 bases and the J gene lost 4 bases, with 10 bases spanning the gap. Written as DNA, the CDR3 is TGTGCCAGCTCACCACCCGACGTGGAGAATCAGCCCCAGCATTTT. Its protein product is CASSPPDVENQPQHF.

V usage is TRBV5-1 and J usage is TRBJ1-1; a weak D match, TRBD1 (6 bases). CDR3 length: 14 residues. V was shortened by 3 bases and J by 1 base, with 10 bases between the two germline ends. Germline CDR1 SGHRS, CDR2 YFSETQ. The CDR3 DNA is TGCGCCAGCAGCTCCGAGGGGGGGAACACTGAAGCTTTCTTT. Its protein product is CASSSEGGNTEAFF.

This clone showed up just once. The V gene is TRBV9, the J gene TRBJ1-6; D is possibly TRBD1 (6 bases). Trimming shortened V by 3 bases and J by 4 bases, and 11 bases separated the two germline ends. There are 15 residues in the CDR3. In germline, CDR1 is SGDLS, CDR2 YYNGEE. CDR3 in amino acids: CASSAYRDYNSPLHF. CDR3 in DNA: TGTGCCAGCAGCGCCTACAGGGATTATAATTCACCCCTCCACTTT.

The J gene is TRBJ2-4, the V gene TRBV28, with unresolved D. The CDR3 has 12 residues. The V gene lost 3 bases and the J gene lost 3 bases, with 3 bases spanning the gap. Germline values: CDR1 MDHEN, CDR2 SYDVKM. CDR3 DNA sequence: TGTGCCAGCAGTTTTGGCAAAAACATTCAGTACTTC. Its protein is CASSFGKNIQYF.

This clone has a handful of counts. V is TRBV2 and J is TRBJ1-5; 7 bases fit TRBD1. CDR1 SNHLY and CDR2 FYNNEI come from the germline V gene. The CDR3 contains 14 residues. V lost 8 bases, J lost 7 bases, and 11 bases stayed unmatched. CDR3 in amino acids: CASHPPSTGQPQHF. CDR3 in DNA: TGTGCCAGCCACCCGCCCTCGACAGGGCAGCCCCAGCATTTT.

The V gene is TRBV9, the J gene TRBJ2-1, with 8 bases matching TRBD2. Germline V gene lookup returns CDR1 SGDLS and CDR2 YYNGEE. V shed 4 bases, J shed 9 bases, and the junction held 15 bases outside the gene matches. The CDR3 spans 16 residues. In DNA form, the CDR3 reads TGTGCCAGCAGCCTCCGGGAGGCGGGGGGTTTCGGTGAGCAGTTCTTC. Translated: CASSLREAGGFGEQFF.

The CDR3 region is CASSAGGQGINTEAFF. The CDR3 nucleotides read TGTGCCAGCAGTGCCGGGGGACAGGGAATAAACACTGAAGCTTTCTTT. The chain couples TRBV27 to TRBJ1-1; 9 bases align to TRBD1. Unmatched junction bases numbered 9, after V lost 5 bases and J lost 2 bases. Germline loops: CDR1 MNHEY, CDR2 SMNVEV (reference sequence). The CDR3 loop spans 16 amino acids.

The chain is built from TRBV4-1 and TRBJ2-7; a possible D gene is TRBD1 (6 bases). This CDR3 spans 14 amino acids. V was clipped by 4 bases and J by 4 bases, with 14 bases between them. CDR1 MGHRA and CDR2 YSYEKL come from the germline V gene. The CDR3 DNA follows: TGCGCCAGCAGCCCTGGGGGCAGGCTTTACGAGCAGTACTTC. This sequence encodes CASSPGGRLYEQYF.

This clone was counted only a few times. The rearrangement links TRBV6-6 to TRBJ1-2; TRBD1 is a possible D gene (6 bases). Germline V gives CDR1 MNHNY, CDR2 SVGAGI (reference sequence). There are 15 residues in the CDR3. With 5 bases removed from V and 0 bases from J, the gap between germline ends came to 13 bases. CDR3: CASSAIRGTNYGYTF. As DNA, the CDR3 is TGTGCCAGCAGTGCTATCAGGGGCACTAACTATGGCTACACCTTC.

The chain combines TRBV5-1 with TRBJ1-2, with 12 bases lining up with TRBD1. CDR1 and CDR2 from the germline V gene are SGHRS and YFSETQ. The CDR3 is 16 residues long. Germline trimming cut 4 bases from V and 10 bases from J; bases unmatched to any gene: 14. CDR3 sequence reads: CASSRGQGASSPHYTF. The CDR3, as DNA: TGCGCCAGCAGCCGGGGACAGGGGGCTTCTTCTCCCCACTACACCTTC.

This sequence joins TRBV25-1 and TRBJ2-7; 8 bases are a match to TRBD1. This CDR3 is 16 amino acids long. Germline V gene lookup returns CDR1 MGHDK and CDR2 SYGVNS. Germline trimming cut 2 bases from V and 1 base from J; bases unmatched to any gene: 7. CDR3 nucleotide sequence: TGTGCCAGCAGTGAAAAGGGGACAGGCCTATCCTACGAGCAGTACTTC. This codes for CASSEKGTGLSYEQYF.

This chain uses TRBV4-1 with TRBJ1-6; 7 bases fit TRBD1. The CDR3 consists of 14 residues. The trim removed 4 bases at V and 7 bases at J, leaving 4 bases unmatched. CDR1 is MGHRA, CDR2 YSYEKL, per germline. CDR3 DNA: TGCGCCAGCAGCCCCCGGGACAGCAATTCACCCCTCCACTTT. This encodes CASSPRDSNSPLHF.

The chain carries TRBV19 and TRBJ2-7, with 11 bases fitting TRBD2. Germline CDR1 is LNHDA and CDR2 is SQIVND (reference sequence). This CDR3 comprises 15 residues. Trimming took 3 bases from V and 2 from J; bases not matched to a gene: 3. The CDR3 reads CASSMGLADTYEQYF. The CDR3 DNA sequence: TGTGCCAGTAGTATGGGACTAGCGGATACCTACGAGCAGTACTTC.

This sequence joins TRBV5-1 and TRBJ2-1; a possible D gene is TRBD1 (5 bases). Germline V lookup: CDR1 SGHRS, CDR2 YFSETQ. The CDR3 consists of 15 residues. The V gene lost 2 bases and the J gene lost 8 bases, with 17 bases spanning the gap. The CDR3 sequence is CASSFQERGADEQFF. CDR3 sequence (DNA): TGCGCCAGCAGCTTCCAGGAAAGGGGCGCAGATGAGCAGTTCTTC. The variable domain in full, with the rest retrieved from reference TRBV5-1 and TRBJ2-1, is KAGVTQTPRYLIKTRGQQVTLSCSPISGHRSVSWYQQTPGQGLQFLFEYFSETQRNKGNFPGRFSGRQFSNSRSEMNVSTLELGDSALYLCASSFQERGADEQFFGPGTRLTVL.

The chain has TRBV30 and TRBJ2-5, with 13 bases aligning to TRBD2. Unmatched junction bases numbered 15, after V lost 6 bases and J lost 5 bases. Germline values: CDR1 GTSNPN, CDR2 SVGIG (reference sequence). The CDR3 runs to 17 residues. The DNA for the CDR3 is TGTGCCTGCTGGACTAGCGGGGGACCGACGGTAACGGAGACCCAGTACTTC. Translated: CACWTSGGPTVTETQYF.

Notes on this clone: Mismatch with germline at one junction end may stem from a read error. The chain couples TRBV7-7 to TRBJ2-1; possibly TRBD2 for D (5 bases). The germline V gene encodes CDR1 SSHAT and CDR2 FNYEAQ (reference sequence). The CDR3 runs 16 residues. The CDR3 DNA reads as TGTGCTAGCAGCTCCACCGGGATGGGCTCCTACAATGAGCAGTTCTTC. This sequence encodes CASSSTGMGSYNEQFF.

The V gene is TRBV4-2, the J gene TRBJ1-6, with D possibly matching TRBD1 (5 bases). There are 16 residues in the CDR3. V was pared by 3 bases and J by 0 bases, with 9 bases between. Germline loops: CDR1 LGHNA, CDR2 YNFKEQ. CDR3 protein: CASSQGGGSYNSPLHF. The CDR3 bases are TGTGCCAGCAGCCAGGGTGGGGGCTCCTATAATTCACCCCTCCACTTT.

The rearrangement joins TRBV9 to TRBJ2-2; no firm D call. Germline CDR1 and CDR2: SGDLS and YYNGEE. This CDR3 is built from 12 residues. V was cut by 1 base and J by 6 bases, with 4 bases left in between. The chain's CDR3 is CASSVKPGELFF. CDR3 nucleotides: TGTGCCAGCAGCGTAAAACCCGGGGAGCTGTTTTTT.

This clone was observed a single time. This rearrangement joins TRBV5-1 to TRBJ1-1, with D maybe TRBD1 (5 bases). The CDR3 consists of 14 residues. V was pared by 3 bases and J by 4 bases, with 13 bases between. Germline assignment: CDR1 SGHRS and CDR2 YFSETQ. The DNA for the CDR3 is TGCGCCAGCAGCTCCGGGACGGCAGGCACTGAAGCTTTCTTT. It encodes CASSSGTAGTEAFF.

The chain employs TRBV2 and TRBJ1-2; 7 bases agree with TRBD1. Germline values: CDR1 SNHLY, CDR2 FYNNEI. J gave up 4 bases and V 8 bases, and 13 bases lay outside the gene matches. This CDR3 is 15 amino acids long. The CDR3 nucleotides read TGTGCCAGCGGTCTTAAGACAGGGATAGTCTATGGCTACACCTTC. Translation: CASGLKTGIVYGYTF. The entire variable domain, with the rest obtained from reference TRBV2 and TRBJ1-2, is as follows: EPEVTQTPSHQVTQMGQEVILRCVPISNHLYFYWYRQILGQKVEFLVSFYNNEISEKSEIFDDQFSVERPDGSNFTLKIRSTKLEDSAMYFCASGLKTGIVYGYTFGSGTRLTVV.

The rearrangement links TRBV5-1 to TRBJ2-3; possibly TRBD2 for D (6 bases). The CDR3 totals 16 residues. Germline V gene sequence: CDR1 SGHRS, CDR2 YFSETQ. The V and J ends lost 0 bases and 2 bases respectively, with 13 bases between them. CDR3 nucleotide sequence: TGCGCCAGCAGCTTGGGAAGCGGGTTCCTCACAGATACGCAGTATTTT. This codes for CASSLGSGFLTDTQYF.

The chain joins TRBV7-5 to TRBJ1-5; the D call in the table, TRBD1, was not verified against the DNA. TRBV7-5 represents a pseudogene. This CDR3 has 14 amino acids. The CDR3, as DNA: TGTGTCAGAAGGGGGGGACAGGGGTTTCAGCCCCAGCATTTT. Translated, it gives CVRRGGQGFQPQHF.

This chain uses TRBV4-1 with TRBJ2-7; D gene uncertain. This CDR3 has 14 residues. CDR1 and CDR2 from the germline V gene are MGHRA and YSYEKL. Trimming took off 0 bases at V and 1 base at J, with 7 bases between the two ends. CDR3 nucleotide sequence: TGCGCCAGCAGCCAAGAAGGCCGTTCCTACGAGCAGTACTTC. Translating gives CASSQEGRSYEQYF.

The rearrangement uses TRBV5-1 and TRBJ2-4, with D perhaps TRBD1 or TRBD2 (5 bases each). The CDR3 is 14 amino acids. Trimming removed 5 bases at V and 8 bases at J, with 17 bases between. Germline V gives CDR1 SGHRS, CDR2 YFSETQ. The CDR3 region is CASSVLGDKDIQYF. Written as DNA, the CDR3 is TGCGCCAGCAGTGTTCTGGGGGATAAAGACATTCAGTACTTC.

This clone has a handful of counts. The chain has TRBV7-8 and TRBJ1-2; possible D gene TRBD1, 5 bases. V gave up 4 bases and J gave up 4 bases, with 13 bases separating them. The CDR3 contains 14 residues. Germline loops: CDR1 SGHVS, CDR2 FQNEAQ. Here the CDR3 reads CASSWREQAYGYTF. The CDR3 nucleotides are TGTGCCAGCAGCTGGCGGGAACAGGCCTATGGCTACACCTTC.

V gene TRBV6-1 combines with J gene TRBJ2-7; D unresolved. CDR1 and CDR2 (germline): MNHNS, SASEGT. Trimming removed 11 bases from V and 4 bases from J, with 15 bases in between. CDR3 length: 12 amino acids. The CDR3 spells CACGRMNYEQYF. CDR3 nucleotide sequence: TGTGCCTGCGGCAGGATGAATTACGAGCAGTACTTC.

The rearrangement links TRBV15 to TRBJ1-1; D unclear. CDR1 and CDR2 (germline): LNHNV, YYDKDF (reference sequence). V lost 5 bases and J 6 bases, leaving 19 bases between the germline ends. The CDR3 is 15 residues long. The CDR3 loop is CATSPRSEWEAEAFF. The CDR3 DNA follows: TGTGCCACCAGCCCCAGGTCTGAATGGGAGGCTGAAGCTTTCTTT.